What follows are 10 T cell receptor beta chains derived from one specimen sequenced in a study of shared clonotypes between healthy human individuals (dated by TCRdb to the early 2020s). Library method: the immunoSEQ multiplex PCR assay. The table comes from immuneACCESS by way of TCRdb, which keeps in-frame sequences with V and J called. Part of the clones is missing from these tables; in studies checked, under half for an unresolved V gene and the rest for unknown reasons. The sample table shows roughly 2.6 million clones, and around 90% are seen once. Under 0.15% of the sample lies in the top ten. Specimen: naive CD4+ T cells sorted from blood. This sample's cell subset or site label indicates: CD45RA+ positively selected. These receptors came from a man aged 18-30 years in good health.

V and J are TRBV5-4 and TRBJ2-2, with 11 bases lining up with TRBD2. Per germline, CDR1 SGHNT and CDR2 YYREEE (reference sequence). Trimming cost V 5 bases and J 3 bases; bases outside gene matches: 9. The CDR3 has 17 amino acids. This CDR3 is CASRSTSGGQHTGELFF. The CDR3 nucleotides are TGTGCCAGCAGGTCAACTAGCGGGGGACAACACACCGGGGAGCTGTTTTTT.

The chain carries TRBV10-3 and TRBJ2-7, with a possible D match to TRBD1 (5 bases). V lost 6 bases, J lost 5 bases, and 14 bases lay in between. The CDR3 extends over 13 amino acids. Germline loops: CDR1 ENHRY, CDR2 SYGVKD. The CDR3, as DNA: TGTGCCATCAGCATCCAGGGCGGCCACGAGCAGTACTTC. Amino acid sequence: CAISIQGGHEQYF.

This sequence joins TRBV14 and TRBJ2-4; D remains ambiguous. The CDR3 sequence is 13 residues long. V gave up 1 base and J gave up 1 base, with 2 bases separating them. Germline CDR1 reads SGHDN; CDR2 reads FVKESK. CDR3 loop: CASSQGAKNIQYF. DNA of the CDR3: TGTGCCAGCAGCCAAGGCGCCAAAAACATTCAGTACTTC. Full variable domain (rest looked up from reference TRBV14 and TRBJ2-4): EAGVTQFPSHSVIEKGQTVTLRCDPISGHDNLYWYRRVMGKEIKFLLHFVKESKQDESGMPNNRFLAERTGGTYSTLKVQPAELEDSGVYFCASSQGAKNIQYFGAGTRLSVL.

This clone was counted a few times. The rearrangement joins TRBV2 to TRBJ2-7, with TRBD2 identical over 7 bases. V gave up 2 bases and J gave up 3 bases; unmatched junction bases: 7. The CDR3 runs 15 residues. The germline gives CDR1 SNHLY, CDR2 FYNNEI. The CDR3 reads CASSELGLAVYEQYF. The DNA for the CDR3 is TGTGCCAGCAGTGAATTAGGTCTAGCGGTCTACGAGCAGTACTTC.

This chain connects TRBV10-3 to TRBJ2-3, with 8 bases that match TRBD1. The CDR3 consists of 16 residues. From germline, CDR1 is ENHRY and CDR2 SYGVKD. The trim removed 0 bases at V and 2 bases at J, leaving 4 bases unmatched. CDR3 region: CAISESGDRITDTQYF. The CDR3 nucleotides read TGTGCCATCAGTGAGTCGGGGGACAGGATCACAGATACGCAGTATTTT.

The CDR3 here is CASSNRTAAGELFF. The CDR3, as DNA: TGTGCCAGCAGCAACCGGACAGCTGCCGGGGAGCTGTTTTTT. The V call is TRBV9, the J call TRBJ2-2, with a tentative D call TRBD1 (6 bases). V gave up 4 bases and J gave up 6 bases, with 13 bases separating them. The germline V gene encodes CDR1 SGDLS and CDR2 YYNGEE. The CDR3 totals 14 residues. Complete variable domain (other parts from reference TRBV9 and TRBJ2-2): DSGVTQTPKHLITATGQRVTLRCSPRSGDLSVYWYQQSLDQGLQFLIQYYNGEERAKGNILERFSAQQFPDLHSELNLSSLELGDSALYFCASSNRTAAGELFFGEGSRLTVL.

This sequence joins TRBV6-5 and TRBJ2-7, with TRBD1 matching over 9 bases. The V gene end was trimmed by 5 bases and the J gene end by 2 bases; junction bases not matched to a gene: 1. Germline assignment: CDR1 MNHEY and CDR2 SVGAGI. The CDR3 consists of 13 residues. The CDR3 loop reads CASSTGGPYEQYF. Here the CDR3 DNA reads TGTGCCAGCAGTACAGGGGGCCCCTACGAGCAGTACTTC.

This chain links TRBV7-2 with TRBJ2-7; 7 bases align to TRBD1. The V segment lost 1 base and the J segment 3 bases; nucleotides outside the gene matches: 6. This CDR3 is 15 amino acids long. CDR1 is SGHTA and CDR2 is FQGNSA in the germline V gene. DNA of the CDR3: TGTGCCAGCAGCTTAGAAGGGGCAGGGGGCTACGAGCAGTACTTC. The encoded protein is CASSLEGAGGYEQYF.

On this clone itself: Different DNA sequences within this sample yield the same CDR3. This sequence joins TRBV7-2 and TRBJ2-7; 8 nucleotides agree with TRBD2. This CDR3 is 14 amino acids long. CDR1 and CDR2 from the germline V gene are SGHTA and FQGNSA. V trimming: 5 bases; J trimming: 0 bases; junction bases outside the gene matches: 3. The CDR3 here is CASSPTSGSYEQYF. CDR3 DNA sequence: TGTGCCAGCAGCCCCACTAGCGGCTCCTACGAGCAGTACTTC.

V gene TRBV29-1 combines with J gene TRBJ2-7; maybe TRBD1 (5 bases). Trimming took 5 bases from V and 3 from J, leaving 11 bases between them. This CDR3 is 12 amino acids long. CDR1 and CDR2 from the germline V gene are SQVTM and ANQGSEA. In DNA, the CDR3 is TGCAGCGTTCTTCAGGGCGACTACGAGCAGTACTTC. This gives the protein CSVLQGDYEQYF.